These 23 T cell receptor beta chains share one sample of origin, sequenced in a study of blood T cells in healthy people across ages. PCR was performed a second time for roughly 7 to 11 cycles using a sample-barcoded 5' primer and a J-beta primer mix. TCRdb itself ran the 5' RACE reads through MiXCR, one entry per CDR3 protein. The table shows about 540,000 distinct CDR3 sequences, with approximately 25% occurring only once. The same data also contributed to another study, on T cells of mothers and their children.

The sequencing sample was made of blood. All receptors derive from a boy aged 5-17 years in good health.

This clonotype was detected only a few times. The V and J genes are TRBV27 and TRBJ1-5; 8 bases agree with TRBD1. Losses at the gene ends were 6 bases for V and 2 bases for J; bases not matched to a gene: 6. This CDR3 region has 15 residues. Germline loops: CDR1 MNHEY, CDR2 SMNVEV (reference sequence). Here the CDR3 reads CASSLDRGGNQPQHF. CDR3 DNA: TGTGCCAGCAGCCTTGACAGGGGTGGCAATCAGCCCCAGCATTTT.

This clonotype was detected only a few times. V and J are TRBV27 and TRBJ2-5; the D gene could be TRBD1 or TRBD2 (5 bases each). The germline V gene encodes CDR1 MNHEY and CDR2 SMNVEV (reference sequence). The CDR3 contains 16 residues. V lost 5 bases, J lost 2 bases, and 18 bases lay in between. This chain's CDR3 is CASSLAPGRGQETQYF. DNA of the CDR3: TGTGCCAGCAGTCTTGCGCCGGGACGCGGTCAAGAGACCCAGTACTTC.

This chain joins TRBV11-2 and TRBJ2-7, with 8 positions matching TRBD1. V gave up 1 base and J gave up 4 bases; unmatched junction bases: 6. CDR1 and CDR2 from the germline V gene are SGHAT and FQNNGV. This CDR3 contains 15 residues. CDR3 sequence: CASSLAARGRYEQYF. The CDR3 region has the DNA TGTGCCAGCAGCTTAGCGGCCAGGGGGCGTTACGAGCAGTACTTC.

This chain connects TRBV3-1 to TRBJ2-3; D is perhaps TRBD2 (6 bases). The CDR3 has 17 amino acids. CDR1 LGHDT and CDR2 YNNKEL come from the germline V gene (reference sequence). V lost 1 base to trimming and J lost 1 base, with 15 bases between them. CDR3 loop: CASSQVISGERTDTQYF. The CDR3 DNA sequence: TGTGCCAGCAGCCAAGTTATATCGGGGGAGCGCACAGATACGCAGTATTTT.

A word on this clonotype: The conserved final phenylalanine or tryptophan is absent from the CDR3, which likely points to a read error. The chain links TRBV6-6 to TRBJ1-1; D is possibly TRBD1 (6 bases). Trimming removed 6 bases at V and 1 base at J, with 18 bases between. The CDR3 has 16 residues. Germline-derived CDR1 and CDR2 are MNHNY and SVGAGI (reference sequence). The CDR3 sequence: CASRVATGWGNTEAFV. CDR3 DNA sequence: TGTGCCAGCAGGGTAGCTACAGGGTGGGGGAACACTGAAGCTTTCGTT.

In its sample, this clonotype was seen many times. The chain has TRBV7-9 and TRBJ2-1; D may be TRBD1 or TRBD2 (5 bases each). The length of the CDR3 is 13 residues. Germline CDR1 and CDR2: SEHNR and FQNEAQ (reference sequence). Between the trimmed V and J ends, which lost 5 bases and 12 bases, there was a span of 17 bases. CDR3: CASSESPGPPQFF. The DNA of the CDR3 is TGTGCCAGCAGCGAGTCCCCGGGACCCCCGCAGTTCTTC.

In this sample, this clonotype turned up a few times. The gene calls are TRBV28 and TRBJ2-2, with D possibly TRBD2 on 7 matching bases. The germline V gene encodes CDR1 MDHEN and CDR2 SYDVKM. The length of the CDR3 is 15 residues. The ends were cut back, 3 bases at V and 4 bases at J, with 12 bases in the middle. In DNA form, the CDR3 reads TGTGCCAGCAGTTTCCGGGGGGCGCGCACCGGGGAGCTGTTTTTT. Its protein product is CASSFRGARTGELFF.

The V call is TRBV5-1, the J call TRBJ1-5; 7 nucleotides match TRBD1. Germline V lookup: CDR1 SGHRS, CDR2 YFSETQ. The CDR3 spans 14 residues. Trimming removed 2 bases from V and 3 bases from J; junction bases left unmatched: 2. This CDR3 reads CASSFGTDNQPQHF. For the CDR3, the DNA is TGCGCCAGCAGCTTCGGGACAGACAATCAGCCCCAGCATTTT.

This clonotype has just a few counts. The chain is built from TRBV28 and TRBJ1-4; 10 bases match TRBD1. In germline, CDR1 is MDHEN, CDR2 SYDVKM. With 10 bases clipped from V and 3 bases from J, the junction kept 8 bases outside the gene matches. The CDR3 totals 15 residues. The CDR3 region has the DNA TGTGCCACGATCCGACAGGGGGCGGCTAATGAAAAACTGTTTTTT. Encoded protein: CATIRQGAANEKLFF.

Only a few counts were recorded for this clonotype. The genes are TRBV7-9 and TRBJ2-3, with TRBD2 as a possible D gene (7 bases). Germline assignment: CDR1 SEHNR and CDR2 FQNEAQ (reference sequence). The CDR3 covers 16 residues. The V gene lost 5 bases and the J gene lost 6 bases, with 21 bases spanning the gap. The CDR3 DNA reads as TGTGCCAGCAGCCTCAGCGGGGCAGGGGCAGGGGATACGCAGTATTTT. It yields the protein CASSLSGAGAGDTQYF.

J is TRBJ2-5 and V is TRBV4-1; the match to TRBD1 covers 8 bases. The CDR3 is made up of 15 amino acids. V lost 5 bases, J lost 4 bases, and 9 bases stayed unmatched. Germline CDR1 is MGHRA and CDR2 is YSYEKL. For the CDR3, the DNA is TGCGCCAGCAGCGCGACAGGGACAGGCCGAGAGACCCAGTACTTC. Encoded protein: CASSATGTGRETQYF.

The chain joins TRBV6-6 to TRBJ1-4; weak D call: TRBD1 (5 bases). From germline, CDR1 is MNHNY and CDR2 SVGAGI (reference sequence). The CDR3 sequence is 15 residues long. With 6 bases removed from V and 3 bases from J, the gap between germline ends came to 14 bases. This chain's CDR3 is CASRAPGTANEKLFF. The CDR3 DNA reads as TGTGCCAGCAGGGCTCCCGGGACGGCTAATGAAAAACTGTTTTTT.

This clonotype occurred a few times. This chain joins TRBV20-1 and TRBJ2-3, with 7 bases matching TRBD2. The germline V gene has CDR1 DFQATT and CDR2 SNEGSKA (reference sequence). V was clipped by 6 bases and J by 2 bases; unmatched bases: 8. The CDR3 has 14 residues. DNA of the CDR3: TGCAGTGCGGCCCCCGGGACTACCACAGATACGCAGTATTTT. Translated: CSAAPGTTTDTQYF.

The chain recombines TRBV20-1 with TRBJ2-7; maybe TRBD1 (5 bases). Germline lookup yields CDR1 DFQATT and CDR2 SNEGSKA (reference sequence). Trimming pared 6 bases from V and 0 bases from J, leaving 12 bases between. This CDR3 spans 13 amino acids. CDR3 coding DNA: TGCAGTGCCCCGGACATATTCTCCTACGAGCAGTACTTC. It codes for CSAPDIFSYEQYF.

This clonotype was detected only a few times. The gene calls are TRBV18 and TRBJ1-2; the D gene is possibly TRBD1 (6 bases). In germline, CDR1 is KGHSH, CDR2 LQKENI. V dropped 6 bases and J dropped 4 bases, with 12 bases sitting between them. The CDR3 is made up of 13 amino acids. CDR3 in DNA: TGTGCCAGCTCGCCTGACAGGACCTATGGCTACACCTTC. This codes for CASSPDRTYGYTF. Full variable domain (missing parts from reference TRBV18 and TRBJ1-2): NAGVMQNPRHLVRRRGQEARLRCSPMKGHSHVYWYRQLPEEGLKFMVYLQKENIIDESGMPKERFSAEFPKEGPSILRIQQVVRGDSAAYFCASSPDRTYGYTFGSGTRLTVV.

There are a few counts of this clonotype. V gene TRBV6-5 combines with J gene TRBJ2-7; 8 bases are a match to TRBD1. This CDR3 comprises 15 residues. Germline V lookup: CDR1 MNHEY, CDR2 SVGAGI. Trimming at V came to 6 bases and at J to 3 bases, leaving 10 bases not matched to a gene. In nucleotides, the CDR3 is TGTGCCAGCAGCAGACAGGGGATGGGTGGCTACGAGCAGTACTTC. It translates to CASSRQGMGGYEQYF.

The chain joins TRBV20-1 to TRBJ2-3; no reliable D call. Deletions cut 3 bases from V and 3 bases from J, with 7 bases between. This CDR3 contains 12 residues. Germline V lookup: CDR1 DFQATT, CDR2 SNEGSKA (reference sequence). The CDR3 nucleotides are TGCAGTGCTAGTCTGGGGACAGATACGCAGTATTTT. Translating gives CSASLGTDTQYF.

The chain couples TRBV24-1 to TRBJ2-1, with TRBD1 as a possible D gene (6 bases). With the DNA end fitting TRBJ2-5 better, the J assignment may be wrong. This CDR3 region has 14 residues. Germline V gene lookup returns CDR1 KGHDR and CDR2 SFDVKD. The CDR3: CATSAPDRSSTQYF. In DNA, the CDR3 is TGTGCCACCAGTGCCCCGGACAGATCGAGTACCCAGTACTTC.

This clonotype was detected only a few times. V gene TRBV6-5 combines with J gene TRBJ1-2; D perhaps matches TRBD1 (6 bases). Trimming removed 6 bases from V and 2 bases from J, with 22 bases in between. The CDR3 runs 17 residues. Germline assignment: CDR1 MNHEY and CDR2 SVGAGI. The CDR3 loop is CASRDHRVPTANYGYTF. The CDR3 DNA follows: TGTGCCAGCAGAGACCACAGGGTTCCAACGGCCAACTATGGCTACACCTTC.

The J gene is TRBJ1-1, the V gene TRBV4-3, with D tentatively TRBD1 (6 bases). Trimming took off 2 bases at V and 0 bases at J, with 13 bases between the two ends. CDR1 and CDR2 (germline): LGHNA, YSLEER. The CDR3 loop spans 16 amino acids. The CDR3 sequence: CASSQTFNRVNTEAFF. The CDR3 nucleotides are TGCGCCAGCAGCCAAACATTCAACAGGGTGAACACTGAAGCTTTCTTT.

This rearrangement joins TRBV6-2 or TRBV6-3 to TRBJ2-7; D is undetermined. CDR1 is MNHEY, CDR2 SVGEGT, per germline. V shed 2 bases and J shed 3 bases, with 23 bases lying between them. The CDR3 consists of 18 residues. DNA for the CDR3: TGTGCCAGCAGTTACAATCCTAGGGTCCCAAATACTATCTACGAGCAGTACTTC. The encoded protein is CASSYNPRVPNTIYEQYF.

The chain employs TRBV19 and TRBJ2-1, with 12 bases fitting TRBD2. Looked up from germline, CDR1 is LNHDA and CDR2 is SQIVND (reference sequence). J gave up 8 bases and V 9 bases, and 8 bases lay outside the gene matches. This CDR3 is built from 14 residues. The CDR3 DNA follows: TGTGCCAGCCAACTAGCGGGAGGTTCGGATGAGCAGTTCTTC. It specifies CASQLAGGSDEQFF.

This clonotype was recorded at least ten times. The gene calls are TRBV9 and TRBJ2-6, with a tentative D call TRBD1 (5 bases). Germline V CDR1 and CDR2: SGDLS, YYNGEE. V lost 2 bases and J lost 1, with 16 bases in between. There are 18 residues in the CDR3. CDR3 sequence (DNA): TGTGCCAGCAGCGTGGACACTTCAGAACTGTCTGGGGCCAACGTCCTGACTTTC. This codes for CASSVDTSELSGANVLTF.